The next 15 T cell receptor beta chains were all read from a single sample in a study of T cells expressing NK-cell markers. TCRdb reprocessed the 5' RACE reads, keeping one entry per CDR3 protein, no DNA. Its table records about 390,000 distinct CDR3 sequences. Sequenced input: blood T cells: a sorted CD56 or NKG2C T cell subset, CD4+ or CD8+ T cells, or bulk PBMC T cells (not recorded which). Receptor source: a woman aged 45-65 years in good health.

The rearrangement links TRBV3-1 to TRBJ2-3; TCRdb proposes TRBD2, but this gene call is untestable without DNA. The germline CDR1 and CDR2 sequences are LGHDT and YNNKEL (reference sequence). This CDR3 is 17 amino acids long. The CDR3 reads CASSLRLAGVMTDTQYF.

V is TRBV12-3 or TRBV12-4 and J is TRBJ2-2; TCRdb's assignment of TRBD2 cannot be checked, as there is no DNA. The CDR3 extends over 14 amino acids. The CDR3 sequence: CASSTSTSDGELFF.

The V call is TRBV3-1, the J call TRBJ2-1; TCRdb outputs TRBD2, but without DNA this stays unchecked. CDR3 length: 16 residues. Germline V lookup: CDR1 LGHDT, CDR2 YNNKEL (reference sequence). The CDR3: CASRRRLAGVGDEQFF.

This chain links TRBV5-5 with TRBJ1-5. The CDR3 runs 14 residues. Germline V gene sequence: CDR1 SGHKS, CDR2 YYEKEE (reference sequence). CDR3 sequence: CASSLRGQIQPQHF.

The chain employs TRBV29-1 and TRBJ2-7; TCRdb indicates TRBD1, and absent DNA this call remains unverified. Looked up from germline, CDR1 is SQVTM and CDR2 is ANQGSEA. The CDR3 covers 11 residues. The CDR3 spells CSVADRREQYF.

The rearrangement links TRBV29-1 to TRBJ1-1. The CDR3 contains 15 residues. Germline CDR1 SQVTM, CDR2 ANQGSEA. The CDR3 sequence: CSVRGGTHGSVEAFF. Supplemented by reference TRBV29-1 and TRBJ1-1, the full variable domain reads SAVISQKPSRDICQRGTSLTIQCQVDSQVTMMFWYRQQPGQSLTLIATANQGSEATYESGFVIDKFPISRPNLTFSTLTVSNMSPEDSSIYLCSVRGGTHGSVEAFFGQGTRLTVV.

The V call is TRBV29-1, the J call TRBJ1-2; TCRdb designates TRBD1, a call that cannot be tested without DNA. The CDR3 consists of 12 residues. In germline, CDR1 is SQVTM, CDR2 ANQGSEA. CDR3 amino acids: CSGTVDLYGYTF.

The chain links TRBV29-1 to TRBJ2-4; the D call of TRBD2 rests on TCRdb alone, since no DNA is present to check it. The germline V gene has CDR1 SQVTM and CDR2 ANQGSEA. This CDR3 contains 12 residues. The CDR3 region is CSVEMTTNIQYF.

CDR3: CASSSSQGPTNEKLFF. The chain uses TRBV7-2 and TRBJ1-4; TCRdb's D call, TRBD1, is unchecked because there is no DNA. This CDR3 is 16 amino acids long. The germline gives CDR1 SGHTA, CDR2 FQGNSA.

The J gene is TRBJ2-1, the V gene TRBV5-1; there is no DNA to check the TCRdb D call of TRBD1. CDR1 is SGHRS and CDR2 is YFSETQ in the germline V gene. CDR3 length: 18 residues. The CDR3: CASSFMSRGGETSNEQFF.

J is TRBJ1-5 and V is TRBV5-1; TCRdb names TRBD1, which stays unverified in the absence of DNA. Germline V CDR1 and CDR2: SGHRS, YFSETQ. This CDR3 comprises 15 residues. The CDR3 protein is CASSLEPGGNQPQHF.

This rearrangement joins TRBV10-2 to TRBJ2-3. Germline V gene sequence: CDR1 WSHSY, CDR2 SAAADI. This CDR3 region has 16 residues. The CDR3 loop is CASSESVAMATDTQYF.

The J gene is TRBJ2-1, the V gene TRBV2; the TCRdb D gene call, TRBD2, has no DNA to confirm it. This CDR3 has 21 amino acids. In germline, CDR1 is SNHLY, CDR2 FYNNEI. The CDR3 spells CASSEAPEWAFSGPSYNEQFF.

V is TRBV5-1 and J is TRBJ2-5; absent DNA, TCRdb's TRBD1 call cannot be checked. Germline CDR1 is SGHRS and CDR2 is YFSETQ. This CDR3 is 15 amino acids long. CDR3 amino acids: CASSPAGGDFETQYF.

The chain couples TRBV14 to TRBJ2-2; as DNA is missing, the TRBD2 call by TCRdb cannot be tested. Germline CDR1 is SGHDN and CDR2 is FVKESK. The CDR3 covers 15 residues. CDR3 sequence reads: CASSRVAGDTGELFF.